This T cell receptor (beta chain) appears in the sequencing data of a study of blood T cell repertoires in COVID-19. Across the study: The cDNA or gDNA used as material had been derived from T cells, B-cell-depleted T cells, or PBMCs.

The germline gives CDR1 SGDLS, CDR2 YYNGEE. V was cut by 0 bases and J by 3 bases, with 8 bases left in between. CDR3 length equals 14 residues. This table comes from immunoSEQ multiplex PCR, and its TCRdb copy is limited to in-frame clones, with some not included. The sample yields approximately 300,000 clones, approximately 87% seen once. The rearrangement joins TRBV9 to TRBJ2-3; a possible D gene is TRBD2 (6 bases). This clonotype originated in a woman in her twenties or thirties who had recovered from COVID-19. The sample comprised PBMCs or T cells enriched from blood (not recorded which). The CDR3 sequence: CASSVVAGTDTQYF. The CDR3 nucleotides read TGTGCCAGCAGCGTAGTGGCGGGGACAGATACGCAGTATTTT.